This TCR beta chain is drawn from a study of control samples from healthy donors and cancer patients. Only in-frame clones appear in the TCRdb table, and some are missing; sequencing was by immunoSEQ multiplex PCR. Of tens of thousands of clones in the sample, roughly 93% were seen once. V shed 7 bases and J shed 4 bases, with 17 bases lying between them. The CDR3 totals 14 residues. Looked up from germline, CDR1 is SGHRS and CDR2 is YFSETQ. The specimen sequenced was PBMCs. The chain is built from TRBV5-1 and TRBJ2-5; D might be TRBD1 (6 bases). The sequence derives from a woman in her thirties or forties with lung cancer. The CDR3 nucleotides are TGCGCCAGCCAGGGGAGTGGGGCAAGAGAGACCCAGTACTTC. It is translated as CASQGSGARETQYF.